Presented here are 26 T cell receptor beta chains from one specimen sequenced in a study of blood T cells in healthy people across ages. It was with a sample-barcoded 5' primer and a J-beta primer mix that a second PCR of about 6 to 12 cycles was run. TCRdb reprocessed the 5' RACE reads via MiXCR and lists one record per CDR3 protein. The table shows roughly 500,000 distinct CDR3 sequences, with approximately 27% occurring only once. The source material was blood. The source is a woman in her sixties or seventies in good health.

The chain has TRBV7-6 and TRBJ2-7; no reliable D call. The CDR3 covers 13 residues. CDR1 SGHVS and CDR2 FNYEAQ come from the germline V gene. Trimming shortened V by 3 bases and J by 5 bases, and 11 bases separated the two germline ends. The CDR3 is CASSLTVSNEQYF. In nucleotides, the CDR3 is TGTGCCAGCAGCTTGACTGTAAGCAACGAGCAGTACTTC.

This clonotype was recorded a few times. The chain recombines TRBV20-1 with TRBJ1-4; D is unresolved. Germline V gene lookup returns CDR1 DFQATT and CDR2 SNEGSKA (reference sequence). The CDR3 runs 12 residues. V dropped 7 bases and J dropped 3 bases, with 9 bases sitting between them. CDR3 nucleotides: TGCAGTGTGAGACACCCTAATGAAAAACTGTTTTTT. Its translation is CSVRHPNEKLFF.

The gene calls are TRBV28 and TRBJ2-5, with D unclear. Trimming removed 2 bases from V and 5 bases from J, with 24 bases in between. The germline gives CDR1 MDHEN, CDR2 SYDVKM. CDR3 length: 18 amino acids. In DNA form, the CDR3 reads TGTGCCAGCAGTTTACAGCAGTTTACTCGACCCAGGAAGGAGACCCAGTACTTC. Translating it yields CASSLQQFTRPRKETQYF.

The rearrangement joins TRBV2 to TRBJ1-2; D not resolved. Germline values: CDR1 SNHLY, CDR2 FYNNEI. This CDR3 has 12 amino acids. Between the trimmed V and J ends, which lost 3 bases and 3 bases, there was a span of 5 bases. CDR3 coding DNA: TGTGCCAGCAGTGACCCGTACTATGGCTACACCTTC. Translated: CASSDPYYGYTF.

The chain employs TRBV11-1 and TRBJ2-5, with 7 nucleotides matching TRBD2. The CDR3 has 15 residues. V was clipped by 2 bases and J by 10 bases; unmatched bases: 13. From germline, CDR1 is SGHAT and CDR2 FQDESV (reference sequence). In DNA, the CDR3 is TGTGCCAGCAGCTTAAGGGAGGGTTCGAGTATGGACCAGTACTTC. As protein: CASSLREGSSMDQYF.

CDR3 sequence reads: CASSEPYVDGYTF. The CDR3 DNA reads TGTGCCAGCAGTGAACCTTATGTGGATGGCTACACCTTC. The chain links TRBV25-1 to TRBJ1-2, with unresolved D. The CDR3 covers 13 residues. V lost 2 bases and J 6 bases, leaving 10 bases between the germline ends. Germline CDR1 and CDR2: MGHDK and SYGVNS.

The chain recombines TRBV30 with TRBJ1-2; D may be TRBD1 (6 bases). The germline gives CDR1 GTSNPN, CDR2 SVGIG (reference sequence). V was clipped by 4 bases and J by 3 bases, with 15 bases between them. This CDR3 region has 14 residues. The CDR3 loop is CAWNPSDSYYGYTF. CDR3 coding DNA: TGTGCCTGGAACCCATCGGACAGCTACTATGGCTACACCTTC.

This chain joins TRBV10-3 and TRBJ1-6, with 7 bases matching TRBD1. The CDR3 extends over 16 amino acids. CDR1 is ENHRY and CDR2 is SYGVKD in the germline V gene. Trimming cost V 6 bases and J 6 bases; bases outside gene matches: 11. The CDR3 loop reads CAIRQGLFSGNSPLHF. As DNA, the CDR3 is TGTGCCATCAGACAGGGGCTGTTCAGTGGTAATTCACCCCTCCACTTT.

Ten or more counts support this clonotype. The chain joins TRBV7-3 to TRBJ2-2; a weak D match, TRBD1 (6 bases). The germline V gene has CDR1 SGHTA and CDR2 FQGTGA. The CDR3 covers 13 residues. V was shortened by 2 bases and J by 8 bases, with 9 bases between the two germline ends. CDR3 bases: TGTGCCAGCAGCTTAGCCGGGACAGGGGAGCTGTTTTTT. This sequence encodes CASSLAGTGELFF.

V and J are TRBV24-1 and TRBJ1-5, with TRBD1 matching over 7 bases. CDR1 is KGHDR, CDR2 SFDVKD, per germline. Trimming took 5 bases from V and 4 from J; bases not matched to a gene: 4. The CDR3 covers 14 residues. The CDR3 sequence is CATSGGTDNQPQHF. CDR3 DNA: TGTGCCACCAGTGGGGGGACAGATAATCAGCCCCAGCATTTT.

The chain carries TRBV24-1 and TRBJ1-5; TRBD1 agrees at 10 bases. CDR3 length: 15 amino acids. V gave up 9 bases and J gave up 3 bases; unmatched junction bases: 7. Germline loops: CDR1 KGHDR, CDR2 SFDVKD. CDR3 sequence (DNA): TGTGCCACCTCGGCCGGGACAGGGGCCAATCAGCCCCAGCATTTT. Translating it yields CATSAGTGANQPQHF.

V is TRBV7-9 and J is TRBJ2-2, with a weak D call TRBD1 (6 bases). The germline gives CDR1 SEHNR, CDR2 FQNEAQ (reference sequence). V lost 1 base to trimming and J lost 4 bases, with 13 bases between them. This CDR3 is 16 amino acids long. CDR3 bases: TGTGCCAGCAGCTTAGGGCGGAGAGGGGGCACCGGGGAGCTGTTTTTT. Its protein product is CASSLGRRGGTGELFF.

This clonotype was seen a handful of times. The DNA for the CDR3 is TGTGCCAGCAGCTTGGGACAGGGGTGGAATCAGCCCCAGCATTTT. Residues: CASSLGQGWNQPQHF. This chain links TRBV5-5 with TRBJ1-5; 8 bases are a match to TRBD1. Germline V gene sequence: CDR1 SGHKS, CDR2 YYEKEE (reference sequence). The CDR3 runs 15 residues. V lost 0 bases to trimming and J lost 4 bases; unmatched junction nucleotides: 3. Variable domain in full (rest from reference TRBV5-5 and TRBJ1-5): DAGVTQSPTHLIKTRGQQVTLRCSPISGHKSVSWYQQVLGQGPQFIFQYYEKEERGRGNFPDRFSARQFPNYSSELNVNALLLGDSALYLCASSLGQGWNQPQHFGDGTRLSIL.

Regarding this clonotype: The junction departs from germline at one end; a sequencing error may be responsible. The V and J genes are TRBV7-9 and TRBJ2-7; TRBD1 aligns across 11 bases. CDR1 and CDR2 (germline): SEHNR, FQNEAQ (reference sequence). The CDR3 spans 14 residues. The CDR3 DNA follows: TGTGCCAGCAGCCGGACAGGGGGCTTCGAGACCCAGTGCTTC. Its translation is CASSRTGGFETQCF. Together with reference TRBV7-9 and TRBJ2-7, the CDR3 gives the full variable domain: DTGVSQNPRHKITKRGQNVTFRCDPISEHNRLYWYRQTLGQGPEFLTYFQNEAQLEKSRLLSDRFSAERPKGSFSTLEIQRTEQGDSAMYLCASSRTGGFETQCFGPGTRLTVT.

This chain uses TRBV4-1 with TRBJ2-1, with 8 bases matching TRBD2. The V gene end was trimmed by 4 bases and the J gene end by 2 bases; junction bases not matched to a gene: 7. Germline V gene lookup returns CDR1 MGHRA and CDR2 YSYEKL. The CDR3 contains 16 residues. CDR3 in DNA: TGCGCCAGCAGCCCGTCAGCGGGAGATCCCTACAATGAGCAGTTCTTC. Residues: CASSPSAGDPYNEQFF.

The V gene is TRBV5-1, the J gene TRBJ2-4; D perhaps matches TRBD2 (6 bases). CDR3 size: 15 residues. Per germline, CDR1 SGHRS and CDR2 YFSETQ. V was cut by 0 bases and J by 5 bases, with 12 bases left in between. DNA of the CDR3: TGCGCCAGCAGCTTGGGGCCCACGGGGGAAAACATTCAGTACTTC. Translating it yields CASSLGPTGENIQYF.

This rearrangement joins TRBV29-1 to TRBJ1-2; possibly TRBD1 for D (6 bases). CDR1 is SQVTM and CDR2 is ANQGSEA in the germline V gene. The CDR3 has 12 residues. V was cut by 7 bases and J by 7 bases, with 16 bases left in between. CDR3 in amino acids: CSAGGQGFGYTF. The CDR3 DNA reads as TGCAGCGCCGGGGGGCAGGGGTTTGGCTACACCTTC.

A single count supports this clonotype. The chain uses TRBV7-9 and TRBJ1-2, with no clear D. This CDR3 spans 12 amino acids. Germline V gene sequence: CDR1 SEHNR, CDR2 FQNEAQ (reference sequence). V lost 5 bases and J lost 7, with 11 bases in between. Here the CDR3 DNA reads TGTGCCAGCAGCGTAGACTTGGGTGGCTACACCTTC. It translates to CASSVDLGGYTF.

The V and J genes are TRBV5-4 and TRBJ1-1, with 9 bases aligning to TRBD1. The CDR3 totals 13 residues. Germline V gene data show CDR1 as SGHNT and CDR2 as YYREEE (reference sequence). Trimming at V came to 4 bases and at J to 8 bases, leaving 6 bases not matched to a gene. CDR3 in DNA: TGTGCCAGCAGCAGAGACAGGGGGTCCGAAGCTTTCTTT. Translating gives CASSRDRGSEAFF. The full variable domain, in which reference TRBV5-4 and TRBJ1-1 provide the parts outside the CDR3, is ETGVTQSPTHLIKTRGQQVTLRCSSQSGHNTVSWYQQALGQGPQFIFQYYREEENGRGNFPPRFSGLQFPNYSSELNVNALELDDSALYLCASSRDRGSEAFFGQGTRLTVV.

The sample holds a few counts of this clonotype. The J gene is TRBJ2-2, the V gene TRBV5-5, with D perhaps matching TRBD1 (5 bases). V was shortened by 4 bases and J by 2 bases, with 12 bases between the two germline ends. Per the germline V gene, CDR1 is SGHKS and CDR2 is YYEKEE (reference sequence). CDR3 length equals 15 residues. CDR3 sequence: CASSPGQINTGELFF. CDR3 DNA sequence: TGTGCCAGCAGCCCCGGACAAATTAACACCGGGGAGCTGTTTTTT.

The chain is built from TRBV4-3 and TRBJ1-1; tentatively, D is TRBD1 (5 bases). The CDR3 is made up of 15 amino acids. Germline values: CDR1 LGHNA, CDR2 YSLEER. Trimming left V 1 base short and J 0 bases short, with 9 bases between. The CDR3 here is CASSQGGHLNTEAFF. CDR3 DNA sequence: TGCGCCAGCAGCCAAGGAGGACATTTGAACACTGAAGCTTTCTTT.

The chain joins TRBV11-2 to TRBJ1-2; unclear D gene. The CDR3 is 14 residues long. Trimming pared 8 bases from V and 4 bases from J, leaving 17 bases between. CDR1 and CDR2 from the germline V gene are SGHAT and FQNNGV. As DNA, the CDR3 is TGTGCCAGCCCTACGCTAGAGCGGGCCTATGGCTACACCTTC. Translating it yields CASPTLERAYGYTF.

The chain recombines TRBV5-1 with TRBJ1-4; D uncertain. Per germline, CDR1 SGHRS and CDR2 YFSETQ. The CDR3 contains 14 residues. V was pared by 1 base and J by 7 bases, with 11 bases between. The CDR3 DNA reads as TGCGCCAGCAGCTTGACAGTCCCTGGTGAAAAACTGTTTTTT. It yields the protein CASSLTVPGEKLFF.

This clonotype turned up a few times. The V and J genes are TRBV6-2 or TRBV6-3 and TRBJ1-4, with D unclear. The germline gives CDR1 MNHEY, CDR2 SVGEGT. V shed 5 bases and J shed 13 bases, with 14 bases lying between them. This CDR3 contains 12 residues. This CDR3 reads CASSADGRRLFF. In DNA form, the CDR3 reads TGTGCCAGCAGTGCCGACGGAAGGCGACTGTTTTTT.

This sequence joins TRBV6-5 and TRBJ1-3; no firm D call. Trimming removed 0 bases at V and 4 bases at J, with 13 bases between. The CDR3 contains 16 residues. Germline-derived CDR1 and CDR2 are MNHEY and SVGAGI. CDR3 coding DNA: TGTGCCAGCAGTTACTCTCCGGCGCTTAGGGGAAACACCATATATTTT. Its protein product is CASSYSPALRGNTIYF.

In its sample, this clonotype was seen a few times. This sequence joins TRBV27 and TRBJ2-5, with D tentatively TRBD1 (6 bases). Germline CDR1 reads MNHEY; CDR2 reads SMNVEV (reference sequence). V dropped 5 bases and J dropped 0 bases, with 16 bases sitting between them. The CDR3 is 16 residues long. In DNA, the CDR3 is TGTGCCAGCAGTGGTAAGAGGGGGTATAACCAAGAGACCCAGTACTTC. Residues: CASSGKRGYNQETQYF.